The entry below gives a single TCR beta chain sequence along with its context. With random hexamers, 0.5 to 1 ug RNA was reverse transcribed. The TCR beta CDR3 was amplified by immunoSEQ multiplex PCR across 54 Vbeta, 13 Jbeta. TCRdb reprocessed the immunoSEQ multiplex PCR reads with MiXCR, giving one entry per CDR3 protein. The table has 100,000 to 150,000 distinct CDR3 sequences, around 94% seen once. V shed 3 bases and J shed 2 bases, with 7 bases lying between them. Germline V gives CDR1 ENHRY, CDR2 SYGVKD. This CDR3 contains 13 residues. The authors negatively isolated CD8+ and CD4+ T cells and FACS-enriched TEMRA cells. The data were taken from a study of CD8 T cells in Susac syndrome.

This chain links TRBV10-3 with TRBJ1-1; D gene uncertain. The sequence derives from a human donor in good health. Specimen: CD4+ T cells from PBMCs. CDR3 nucleotide sequence: TGTGCCATCAGTGACGACATTAACACTGAAGCTTTCTTT. Translated, it gives CAISDDINTEAFF.